This TCR beta chain was captured in a study of OX40 agonist ivuxolimab in advanced cancers. Repertoires were generated with immunoSEQ multiplex PCR, while TCRdb's copy carries only in-frame clones and drops some. Among under 100,000 clones listed, around 90% were seen once. V was shortened by 8 bases and J by 5 bases, with 21 bases between the two germline ends. Per the germline V gene, CDR1 is SNHLY and CDR2 is FYNNEI. This CDR3 region has 15 residues. The source material was CD4+ or CD8+ T cells sorted from blood, sampled in a trial of the OX40 agonist ivuxolimab. This TCR derives from an adult with an advanced solid tumor such as melanoma, head and neck, liver or kidney cancer. The chain carries TRBV2 and TRBJ2-5; TRBD2 might be the D (7 bases). The CDR3 reads CASDINAGAGETQYF. The CDR3 DNA sequence: TGTGCCAGCGATATTAATGCGGGGGCAGGGGAGACCCAGTACTTC.